The T cell receptor (beta chain) under discussion was sequenced for a study of blood T cell repertoires in COVID-19. As for the study in general: Specimens from acute and convalescent COVID-19 originated in the United States, Italy and Spain. T cells, B-cell-depleted T cells, or PBMCs supplied cDNA or gDNA.

Original data processing: Nucleated cell counts were estimated from reference gene primer amplification. The assay was immunoSEQ multiplex PCR, and TCRdb's table has in-frame clones only and misses some. V and J calls plus clone size are reproduced from that table; the DNA served to infer D and trimming. The sample comprises under 300,000 clones, roughly nine tenths of which are singletons, and less than 8% rests with the top ten. The V gene's germline CDR1 is SGHRS and CDR2 YFSETQ. Losses at the gene ends were 3 bases for V and 4 bases for J; bases not matched to a gene: 2. The CDR3 has 14 residues.

The chain is built from TRBV5-1 and TRBJ2-5, with 11 bases aligning to TRBD1. The sequence derives from a man in his sixties with acute or convalescent COVID-19. Specimen: peripheral blood. CDR3 nucleotides: TGCGCCAGCAGCTGGACAGGGGGCGCAGAGACCCAGTACTTC. Amino acids: CASSWTGGAETQYF.